The clone carrying this TCR beta chain was picked up a small number of times. Its antigen is still unknown. This specimen belongs to a study of blood T cells in healthy people across ages. Turning to the study itself: About one barcoded beta molecule per two T cells was captured by template switching. Study findings and constraints: PBMCs that were unsorted prevented a conclusive naive versus antigen-experienced comparison. Expanded clonotype shifts may have been confounded, as the donors had an unknown CMV status.

A second roughly 6 to 12 cycle PCR used barcoded and J-beta primers. TCRdb independently ran MiXCR on the 5' RACE reads; one entry per CDR3 protein. The table includes some 560,000 distinct CDR3 sequences, about 28% detected once. Samples each had at least 6 micrograms of total RNA extracted. The CDR3 runs to 15 residues. Germline V CDR1 and CDR2: LGHDT, YNNKEL (reference sequence). These same records also appear under a second study, on T cells of mothers and their children.

What was sequenced was blood. This sequence was found in a boy under 10 years old in good health. V is TRBV3-1 and J is TRBJ2-5; 10 nucleotides agree with TRBD2. The end of the DNA aligns better with TRBJ2-7, so the J call may be wrong. CDR3 protein: CASSDTTSGSYEQYF. CDR3 coding DNA: TGTGCCAGCAGCGATACGACTAGCGGGTCCTACGAGCAGTACTTC.